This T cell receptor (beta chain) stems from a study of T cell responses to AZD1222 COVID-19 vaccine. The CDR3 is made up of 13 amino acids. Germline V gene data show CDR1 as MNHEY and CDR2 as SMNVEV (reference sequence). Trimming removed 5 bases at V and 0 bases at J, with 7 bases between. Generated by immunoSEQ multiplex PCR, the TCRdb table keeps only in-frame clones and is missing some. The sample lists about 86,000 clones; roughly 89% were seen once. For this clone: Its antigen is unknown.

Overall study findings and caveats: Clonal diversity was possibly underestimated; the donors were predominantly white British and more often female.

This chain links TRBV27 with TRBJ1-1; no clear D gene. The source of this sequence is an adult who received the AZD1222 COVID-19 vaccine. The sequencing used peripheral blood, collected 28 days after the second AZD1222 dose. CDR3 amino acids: CASSTHLNTEAFF. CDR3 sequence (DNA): TGTGCCAGCAGTACCCATCTGAACACTGAAGCTTTCTTT.